This T cell receptor (beta chain) was recovered during a study of T-cell reconstitution after alpha-beta-depleted transplantation in children. General observations from the study: Surviving recipient T cells and intrathymic progenitors accounted for some patients' high TCRbeta diversity at day 60. The authors attributed T-cell counts and diversity one year after transplant mostly to newly produced T cells. Alpha-beta T cells present about two months after transplant were reported to originate from several hundred expanded graft clones.

This CDR3 spans 16 amino acids. The V and J ends lost 5 bases and 5 bases respectively, with 19 bases between them. It was with unique molecular identifiers that the TCRbeta library was prepared. From the PCR reads, TCRdb called clonotypes with MiXCR, one entry per CDR3 protein. The table shows 450,000 to 550,000 distinct CDR3 sequences, with about an eighth occurring only once. This clonotype was found a few times. As yet, its antigen is unknown. Specimen: PBMCs, mostly from graft donor cells, collected 180 days after TCRalphabeta/CD19-depleted stem cell transplant. This clonotype originated in a female patient aged 2 to 10 who had a stem cell transplant for aplastic anemia, so the T cells may come from the graft donor. The rearrangement links TRBV12-3 or TRBV12-4 to TRBJ2-1, with no clear D. CDR3 sequence reads: CASSPARVVSHNEQFF. As DNA, the CDR3 is TGTGCCAGCAGTCCAGCTAGGGTAGTAAGTCACAATGAGCAGTTCTTC.